This TCR beta chain is drawn from a study of T cells after yellow fever vaccination. This clonotype was counted ten times or more. The trim removed 3 bases at V and 3 bases at J, leaving 6 bases unmatched. The CDR3 spans 15 residues. CDR1 ENHRY and CDR2 SYGVKD come from the germline V gene. A single record per CDR3 protein comes from TCRdb applying MiXCR to the 5' RACE reads. In the table there are 68,000 or so distinct CDR3 sequences, approximately 7% of which are singletons. Sequencing was performed on CD8+ T cells sorted from PBMCs, taken approximately 47 days after the first yellow fever vaccination. The V call is TRBV10-3, the J call TRBJ2-7; 9 bases agree with TRBD2. The receptor's source is a man between 18 and 35 years old who received the YFV17D yellow fever vaccine. The CDR3 DNA sequence: TGTGCCATCAGTGATGAGCTAGCGGGGATCTACGAGCAGTACGTC. It specifies CAISDELAGIYEQYV.